The clone carrying this T cell receptor beta chain was seen repeatedly, ten times or more. The data belong to a study of neurological immune-mediated disorders. A single record per CDR3 protein comes from TCRdb applying MiXCR to the 5' RACE reads. The sample holds roughly 100,000 distinct CDR3 sequences, roughly 3.5% seen once. Sequenced input: PBMCs. The source is a woman in her forties or fifties with multiple sclerosis.

CDR3 DNA sequence: TGCGCCAGCAGCCCCGGGGGCGGGGGGACCTACAATGAGCAGTTCTTC. It translates to CASSPGGGGTYNEQFF. The chain couples TRBV5-1 to TRBJ2-1; TRBD2 matches at 8 bases. There are 16 residues in the CDR3. CDR1 and CDR2 (germline): SGHRS, YFSETQ. V lost 4 bases and J lost 2; bases outside the gene matches: 8.